The 17 T cell receptor beta chains listed next were all sequenced from one sample in a study of cytomegalovirus exposure and HLA in healthy donors. PCR used 60 Vbeta primers and 13 Jbeta primers. Data came from immunoSEQ multiplex PCR; TCRdb stores just in-frame clones and leaves some out. The sample has about 110,000 clones; about an eighth are singletons. Sequencing was performed on PBMCs. Receptor source: a middle-aged man in good health and CMV-seropositive.

A few counts support this clone. The chain has TRBV30 and TRBJ2-1; 11 nucleotides agree with TRBD2. V lost 0 bases, J lost 15 bases, and 13 bases stayed unmatched. Looked up from germline, CDR1 is GTSNPN and CDR2 is SVGIG (reference sequence). This CDR3 contains 15 residues. The CDR3 loop reads CAWSVQVLAGEALFF. CDR3 nucleotides: TGTGCCTGGAGTGTACAGGTACTAGCGGGAGAGGCGCTGTTCTTC. The variable domain in full, completed from reference TRBV30 and TRBJ2-1, reads SQTIHQWPATLVQPVGSPLSLECTVEGTSNPNLYWYRQAAGRGLQLLFYSVGIGQISSEVPQNLSASRPQDRQFILSSKKLLLSDSGFYLCAWSVQVLAGEALFFGPGTRLTVL.

This clone came up a few times. The V and J genes are TRBV28 and TRBJ1-2, with 7 positions matching TRBD1. CDR3 length: 14 amino acids. Germline-derived CDR1 and CDR2 are MDHEN and SYDVKM. V was clipped by 4 bases and J by 7 bases; unmatched bases: 9. As DNA, the CDR3 is TGTGCCAGCAGTTCGGGACAGACCTCGCGTGGCTACACCTTC. It codes for CASSSGQTSRGYTF.

To note about this clone: Its ends do not fully match the called genes, so a read error is possible. The chain's CDR3 is CASSLSRADQPPNF. DNA for the CDR3: TGTGCCAGCAGTTTAAGCAGGGCGGATCAGCCCCCGAATTTT. The chain has TRBV27 and TRBJ1-5, with TRBD1 as a possible D gene (5 bases). The CDR3 is made up of 14 amino acids. Looked up from germline, CDR1 is MNHEY and CDR2 is SMNVEV (reference sequence).

The sample holds a few counts of this clone. This chain uses TRBV29-1 with TRBJ1-2; D remains ambiguous. The CDR3 loop spans 11 amino acids. Germline CDR1 is SQVTM and CDR2 is ANQGSEA. Trimming stripped 5 bases from V and 6 bases from J, with 10 bases between. The CDR3 nucleotides are TGCAGCGTTCCCCGGTTTGATGGCTACACCTTC. Amino acids: CSVPRFDGYTF.

The chain joins TRBV6-5 to TRBJ1-2; possible D gene TRBD1, 5 bases. CDR3 length: 14 residues. V was trimmed by 4 bases and J by 1 base, leaving 10 bases between them. Germline V gene lookup returns CDR1 MNHEY and CDR2 SVGAGI. The CDR3 DNA is TGTGCCAGCAGTTCCGACAGAAATAACTATGGCTACACCTTC. It yields the protein CASSSDRNNYGYTF.

This CDR3 reads CASSSGLPNTEAFF. CDR3 sequence (DNA): TGTGCCAGCAGCTCTGGACTCCCGAACACTGAAGCTTTCTTT. This sequence joins TRBV7-6 and TRBJ1-1; D gene uncertain. Germline loops: CDR1 SGHVS, CDR2 FNYEAQ. CDR3 length equals 14 residues. V was cut by 4 bases and J by 1 base, with 10 bases left in between.

This clone turned up a few times. The V call is TRBV5-1, the J call TRBJ2-3; 10 nucleotides line up with TRBD2. Germline loops: CDR1 SGHRS, CDR2 YFSETQ. J was trimmed by 2 bases and V by 0 bases; bases with no gene match: 15. The CDR3 is 20 amino acids. CDR3 nucleotide sequence: TGCGCCAGCAGCTTGGGATTTAGGAATAGCGGGAGGCCTTTCACAGATACGCAGTATTTT. Amino acid sequence: CASSLGFRNSGRPFTDTQYF.

CDR3 in amino acids: CASGLQGANEQYF. The CDR3 DNA reads as TGTGCCAGCGGGCTCCAGGGGGCGAACGAGCAGTACTTC. This sequence joins TRBV28 and TRBJ2-7; TRBD1 matches at 8 bases. Looked up from germline, CDR1 is MDHEN and CDR2 is SYDVKM. The CDR3 spans 13 residues. V lost 8 bases, J lost 5 bases, and 8 bases stayed unmatched.

This clone was found a few times. V usage is TRBV6-5 and J usage is TRBJ1-3; D unclear. The length of the CDR3 is 15 residues. Germline values: CDR1 MNHEY, CDR2 SVGAGI. With 6 bases removed from V and 3 bases from J, the gap between germline ends came to 15 bases. The chain's CDR3 is CASSRGYGGGNTIYF. The DNA of the CDR3 is TGTGCCAGCAGCCGAGGGTATGGTGGTGGAAACACCATATATTTT.

The table lists this clone with a few counts. Additional DNA sequences in this sample encode the identical CDR3. The chain combines TRBV7-9 with TRBJ1-2; 12 bases are shared with TRBD1. The CDR3 has 17 amino acids. The V gene's germline CDR1 is SEHNR and CDR2 FQNEAQ (reference sequence). V lost 5 bases, J lost 6 bases, and 13 bases stayed unmatched. CDR3 amino acids: CASSPPGTGGAGNGYTF. CDR3 sequence (DNA): TGTGCCAGCAGCCCACCGGGGACAGGGGGCGCCGGGAATGGCTACACCTTC.

This chain links TRBV28 with TRBJ2-7; D remains ambiguous. This CDR3 has 12 residues. The V and J ends lost 8 bases and 5 bases respectively, with 13 bases between them. The germline gives CDR1 MDHEN, CDR2 SYDVKM. The CDR3: CASGRPSHEQYF. CDR3 DNA: TGTGCCAGCGGCAGGCCGTCCCACGAGCAGTACTTC.

The gene calls are TRBV11-2 and TRBJ2-7; 7 bases agree with TRBD1. The V gene's germline CDR1 is SGHAT and CDR2 FQNNGV. The V segment lost 5 bases and the J segment 0 bases; nucleotides outside the gene matches: 7. The CDR3 runs to 15 residues. CDR3 sequence reads: CASSQQDRNSYEQYF. The CDR3 region has the DNA TGTGCCAGCAGCCAGCAGGACAGGAACTCCTACGAGCAGTACTTC.

The sample holds a few counts of this clone. This chain joins TRBV6-5 and TRBJ2-5; maybe TRBD1 (6 bases). V was cut by 6 bases and J by 4 bases, with 6 bases left in between. CDR1 and CDR2 (germline): MNHEY, SVGAGI. This CDR3 comprises 11 residues. CDR3 in DNA: TGTGCCAGCAGCAGGGGAGAGACCCAGTACTTC. Its translation: CASSRGETQYF.

The chain combines TRBV7-9 with TRBJ2-1; D unresolved. This CDR3 comprises 16 residues. Per germline, CDR1 SEHNR and CDR2 FQNEAQ (reference sequence). The V end was cut by 5 bases, the J end by 5 bases, with 19 bases between. CDR3 DNA: TGTGCCAGCAGCCCACCCGGGTCCACGAGCAACAATGAGCAGTTCTTC. This sequence encodes CASSPPGSTSNNEQFF. The whole variable domain, remainder taken from reference TRBV7-9 and TRBJ2-1, is DTGVSQNPRHKITKRGQNVTFRCDPISEHNRLYWYRQTLGQGPEFLTYFQNEAQLEKSRLLSDRFSAERPKGSFSTLEIQRTEQGDSAMYLCASSPPGSTSNNEQFFGPGTRLTVL.

The chain uses TRBV27 and TRBJ2-1; 9 bases align to TRBD1. The CDR3 is 13 amino acids. The J segment lost 14 bases and the V segment lost 6 bases, leaving 11 bases of the junction unmatched. In germline, CDR1 is MNHEY, CDR2 SMNVEV (reference sequence). CDR3 amino acids: CASRRQGGPLEFF. The CDR3, as DNA: TGTGCCAGCAGACGACAGGGGGGTCCGTTGGAGTTCTTC.

This clone was seen many times. The genes are TRBV15 and TRBJ2-5, with a weak D call TRBD2 (7 bases). The CDR3 contains 13 residues. The V gene lost 11 bases and the J gene lost 5 bases, with 18 bases spanning the gap. The germline V gene has CDR1 LNHNV and CDR2 YYDKDF (reference sequence). CDR3 sequence (DNA): TGTGCCTTATCTTCGGGGGGCGCGGAGACCCAGTACTTC. Its protein is CALSSGGAETQYF.

The chain carries TRBV5-1 and TRBJ1-4; 10 nucleotides line up with TRBD1. This CDR3 region has 15 residues. After removal of 0 bases from V and 8 bases from J, the junction contained 4 bases not matched to a gene. CDR1 and CDR2 from the germline V gene are SGHRS and YFSETQ. The CDR3 reads CASSLAGTGDEKLFF. CDR3 in DNA: TGCGCCAGCAGCTTGGCCGGGACAGGGGACGAAAAACTGTTTTTT.